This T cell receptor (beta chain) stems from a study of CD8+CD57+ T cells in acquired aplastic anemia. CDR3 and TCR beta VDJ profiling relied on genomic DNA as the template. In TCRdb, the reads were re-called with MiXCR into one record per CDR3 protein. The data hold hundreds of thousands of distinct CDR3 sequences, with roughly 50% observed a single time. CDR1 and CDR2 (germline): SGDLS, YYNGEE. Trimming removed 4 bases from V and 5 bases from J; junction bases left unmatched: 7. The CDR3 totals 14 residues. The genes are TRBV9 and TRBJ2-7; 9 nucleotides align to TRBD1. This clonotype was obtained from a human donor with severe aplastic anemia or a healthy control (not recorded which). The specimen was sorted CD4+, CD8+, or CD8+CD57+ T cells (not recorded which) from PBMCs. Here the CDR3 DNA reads TGTGCCAGCAGCTTAGGGACAGGGCACCACGAGCAGTACTTC. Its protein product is CASSLGTGHHEQYF.